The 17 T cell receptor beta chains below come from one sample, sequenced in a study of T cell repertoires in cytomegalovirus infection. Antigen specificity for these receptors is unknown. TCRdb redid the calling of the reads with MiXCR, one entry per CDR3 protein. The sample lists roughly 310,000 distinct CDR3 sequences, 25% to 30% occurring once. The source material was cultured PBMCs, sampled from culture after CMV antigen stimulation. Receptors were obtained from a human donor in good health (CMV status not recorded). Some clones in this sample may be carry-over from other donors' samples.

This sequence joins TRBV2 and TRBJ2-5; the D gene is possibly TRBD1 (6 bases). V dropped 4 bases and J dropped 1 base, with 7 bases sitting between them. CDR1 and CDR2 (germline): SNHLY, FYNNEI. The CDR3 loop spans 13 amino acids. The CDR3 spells CASSGGPQETQYF. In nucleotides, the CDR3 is TGTGCCAGCAGTGGGGGGCCCCAAGAGACCCAGTACTTC.

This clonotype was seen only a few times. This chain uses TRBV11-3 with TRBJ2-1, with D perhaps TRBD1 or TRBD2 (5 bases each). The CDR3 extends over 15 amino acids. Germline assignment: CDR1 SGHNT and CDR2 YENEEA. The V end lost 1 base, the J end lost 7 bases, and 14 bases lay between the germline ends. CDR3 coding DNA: TGTGCCAGCAGCTTAGGGGGGACCTCTGAGAATGAGCAGTTCTTC. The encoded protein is CASSLGGTSENEQFF. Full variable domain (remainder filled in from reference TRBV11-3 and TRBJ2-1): EAGVVQSPRYKIIEKKQPVAFWCNPISGHNTLYWYLQNLGQGPELLIRYENEEAVDDSQLPKDRFSAERLKGVDSTLKIQPAELGDSAVYLCASSLGGTSENEQFFGPGTRLTVL.

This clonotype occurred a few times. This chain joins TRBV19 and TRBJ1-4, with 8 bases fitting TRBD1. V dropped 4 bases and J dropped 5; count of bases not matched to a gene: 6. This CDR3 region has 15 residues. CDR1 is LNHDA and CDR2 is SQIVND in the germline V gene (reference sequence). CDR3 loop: CASSSRGTGNEKLFF. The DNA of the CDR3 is TGTGCCAGTAGTAGCCGCGGGACAGGCAATGAAAAACTGTTTTTT.

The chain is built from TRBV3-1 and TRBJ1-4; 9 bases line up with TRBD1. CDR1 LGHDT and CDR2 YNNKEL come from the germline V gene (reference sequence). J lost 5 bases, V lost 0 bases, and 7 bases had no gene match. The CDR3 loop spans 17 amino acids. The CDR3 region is CASSQDPGGTGNEKLFF. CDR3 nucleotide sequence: TGTGCCAGCAGCCAAGATCCCGGCGGGACAGGGAATGAAAAACTGTTTTTT.

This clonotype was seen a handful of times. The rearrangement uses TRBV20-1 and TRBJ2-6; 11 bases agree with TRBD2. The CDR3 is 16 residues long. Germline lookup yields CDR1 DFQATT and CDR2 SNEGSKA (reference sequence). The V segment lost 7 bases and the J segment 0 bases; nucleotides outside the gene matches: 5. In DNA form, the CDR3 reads TGCAGTGTTCTTAGCGGGGGGGCCTCTGGGGCCAACGTCCTGACTTTC. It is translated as CSVLSGGASGANVLTF.

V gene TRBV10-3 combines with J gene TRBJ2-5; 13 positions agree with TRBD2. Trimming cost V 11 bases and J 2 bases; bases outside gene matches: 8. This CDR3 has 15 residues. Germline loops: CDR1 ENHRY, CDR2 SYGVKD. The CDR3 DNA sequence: TGTGCCTCTGGGACTAGCGGGAAGGTACAAGAGACCCAGTACTTC. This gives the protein CASGTSGKVQETQYF.

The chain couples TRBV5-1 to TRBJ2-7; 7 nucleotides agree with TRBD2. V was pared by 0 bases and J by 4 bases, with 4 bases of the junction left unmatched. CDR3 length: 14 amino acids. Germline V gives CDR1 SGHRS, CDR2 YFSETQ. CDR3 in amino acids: CASSLAVGGYEQYF. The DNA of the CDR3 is TGCGCCAGCAGCTTGGCCGTCGGGGGGTACGAGCAGTACTTC.

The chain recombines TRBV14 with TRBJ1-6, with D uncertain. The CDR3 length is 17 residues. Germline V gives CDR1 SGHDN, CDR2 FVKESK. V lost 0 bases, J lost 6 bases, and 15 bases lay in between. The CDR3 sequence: CASSQDRGLMVNSPLHF. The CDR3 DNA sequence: TGTGCCAGCAGCCAAGATCGTGGACTCATGGTTAATTCACCCCTCCACTTT.

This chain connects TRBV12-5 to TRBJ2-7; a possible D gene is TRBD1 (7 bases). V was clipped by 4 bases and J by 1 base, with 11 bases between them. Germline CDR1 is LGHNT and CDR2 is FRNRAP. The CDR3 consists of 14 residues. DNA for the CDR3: TGTGCTAGTGGTTCGGCAGGGGGGTCCTACGAGCAGTACTTC. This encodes CASGSAGGSYEQYF.

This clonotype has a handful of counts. CDR3 in amino acids: CASSRGGDDNEQFF. The CDR3, as DNA: TGTGCCAGCTCGAGGGGCGGAGATGACAATGAGCAGTTCTTC. The V gene is TRBV7-2, the J gene TRBJ2-1; D possibly uses TRBD1 or TRBD2 (5 bases each). CDR1 and CDR2 (germline): SGHTA, FQGNSA. This CDR3 comprises 14 residues. The V gene lost 8 bases and the J gene lost 5 bases, with 16 bases spanning the gap.

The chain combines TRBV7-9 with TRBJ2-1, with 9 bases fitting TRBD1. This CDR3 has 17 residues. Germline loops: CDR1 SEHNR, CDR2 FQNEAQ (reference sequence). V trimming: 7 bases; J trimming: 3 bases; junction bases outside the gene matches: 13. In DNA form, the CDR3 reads TGTGCCAGCAACAGTCCCGGGACAGGGTCCAGCTACAATGAGCAGTTCTTC. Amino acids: CASNSPGTGSSYNEQFF.

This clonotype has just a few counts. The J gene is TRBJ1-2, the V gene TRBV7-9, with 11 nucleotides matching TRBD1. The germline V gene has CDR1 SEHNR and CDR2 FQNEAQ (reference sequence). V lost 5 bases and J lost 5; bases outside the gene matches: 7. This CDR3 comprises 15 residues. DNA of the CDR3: TGTGCCAGCAGCGCCCCGGGACAGGGGGTTTATGGCTACACCTTC. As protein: CASSAPGQGVYGYTF.

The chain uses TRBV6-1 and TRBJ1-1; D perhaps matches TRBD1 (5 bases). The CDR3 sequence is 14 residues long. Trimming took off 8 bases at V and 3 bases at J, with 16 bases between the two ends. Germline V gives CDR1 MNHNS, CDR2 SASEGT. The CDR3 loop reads CASLGWEGDTEAFF. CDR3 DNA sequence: TGTGCCAGCTTGGGGTGGGAAGGGGACACTGAAGCTTTCTTT.

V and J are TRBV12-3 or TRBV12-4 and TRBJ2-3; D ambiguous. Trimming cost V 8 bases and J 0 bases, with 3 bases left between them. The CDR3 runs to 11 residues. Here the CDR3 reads CASASTDTQYF. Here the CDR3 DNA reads TGTGCCAGCGCGAGCACAGATACGCAGTATTTT.

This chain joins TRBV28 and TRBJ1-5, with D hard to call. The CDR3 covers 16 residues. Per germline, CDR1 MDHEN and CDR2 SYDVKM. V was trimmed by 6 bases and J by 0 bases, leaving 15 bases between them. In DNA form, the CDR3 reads TGTGCCAGCAGGACGGACCTCTTCTATAGCAATCAGCCCCAGCATTTT. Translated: CASRTDLFYSNQPQHF.

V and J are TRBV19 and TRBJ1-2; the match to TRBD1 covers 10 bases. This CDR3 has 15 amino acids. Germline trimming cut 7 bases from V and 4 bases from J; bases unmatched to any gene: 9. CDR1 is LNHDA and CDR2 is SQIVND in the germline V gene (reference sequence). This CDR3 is CASTTTGGESYGYTF. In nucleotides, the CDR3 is TGTGCCAGTACTACGACAGGGGGCGAGAGCTATGGCTACACCTTC.

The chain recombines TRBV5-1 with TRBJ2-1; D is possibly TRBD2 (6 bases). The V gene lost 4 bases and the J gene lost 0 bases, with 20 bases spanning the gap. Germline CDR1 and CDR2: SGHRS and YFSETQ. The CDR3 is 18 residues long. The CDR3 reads CASSPGRLALSSYNEQFF. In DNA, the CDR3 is TGCGCCAGCAGCCCAGGGCGGCTAGCGCTCAGCTCCTACAATGAGCAGTTCTTC.